This T cell receptor beta chain was recovered during a study of blood T cell repertoires in COVID-19. Study-wide context: Whether acute or convalescent, the COVID-19 samples came from the United States, Italy and Spain. T cells, B-cell-depleted T cells, or PBMCs provided the cDNA or gDNA that served as material.

This clone showed up just a few times. As originally analysed: The assay estimated nucleated cells by amplifying reference gene primers. Some clones are missing from TCRdb's copy, which holds only in-frame ones; the method was immunoSEQ multiplex PCR. The V and J calls and the clone size are those of that table, but D and trimming were determined from the DNA. The data hold fewer than 85,000 clones, with 74% observed a single time. Sample: peripheral blood. This sequence originates from a human donor with acute or convalescent COVID-19. The donor label of this sample is uncertain.

DNA for the CDR3: TGTGCCAGCAGTCCTAGGACAGAGAGGCGTCAGCCCCAGCATTTT. Protein product: CASSPRTERRQPQHF. The rearrangement joins TRBV28 to TRBJ1-5; D might be TRBD1 (6 bases). Germline CDR1 and CDR2: MDHEN and SYDVKM. Trimming removed 5 bases at V and 6 bases at J, with 17 bases between. The CDR3 is 15 amino acids.